One sample yielded the 14 T cell receptor beta chains listed below, sequenced in a study of blood T cell repertoires in COVID-19. Produced via immunoSEQ multiplex PCR; TCRdb's table is partial and in-frame only. Of about 200,000 clones listed, 80% to 90% are singletons. The source material was peripheral blood. These receptors all stem from a woman between 65 and 79 years old with acute or convalescent COVID-19.

This chain uses TRBV29-1 with TRBJ2-1; D unresolved. This CDR3 is 15 amino acids long. Germline V CDR1 and CDR2: SQVTM, ANQGSEA. V was clipped by 0 bases and J by 2 bases, with 11 bases between them. The CDR3 region has the DNA TGCAGCGTTGAAGATGAAGTCTATCCCTACAATGAGCAGTTCTTC. Amino acids: CSVEDEVYPYNEQFF.

In its sample, this clone was seen once. The genes are TRBV19 and TRBJ1-1; weak D call: TRBD1 (5 bases). This CDR3 region has 15 residues. Between the trimmed V and J ends, which lost 5 bases and 0 bases, there was a span of 13 bases. Germline V CDR1 and CDR2: LNHDA, SQIVND (reference sequence). The CDR3 sequence: CASSPRQRMNTEAFF. Here the CDR3 DNA reads TGTGCCAGTAGTCCGCGACAGCGCATGAACACTGAAGCTTTCTTT.

This chain joins TRBV28 and TRBJ2-2; TRBD2 aligns across 7 bases. This CDR3 has 16 amino acids. The V gene's germline CDR1 is MDHEN and CDR2 SYDVKM. After removal of 3 bases from V and 3 bases from J, the junction contained 7 bases not matched to a gene. CDR3 nucleotide sequence: TGTGCCAGCAGTTTGGGAGCGGGAAAGTACACCGGGGAGCTGTTTTTT. Translation gives CASSLGAGKYTGELFF.

This sequence joins TRBV10-3 and TRBJ1-2; no firm D call. Germline V gene lookup returns CDR1 ENHRY and CDR2 SYGVKD. Trimming took off 0 bases at V and 4 bases at J, with 12 bases between the two ends. The CDR3 extends over 15 amino acids. CDR3 loop: CAISESVADSYGYTF. The DNA of the CDR3 is TGTGCCATCAGTGAGTCAGTGGCAGATTCCTATGGCTACACCTTC.

The chain recombines TRBV5-1 with TRBJ2-7, with 10 bases that match TRBD1. The CDR3 has 15 amino acids. Germline V gene data show CDR1 as SGHRS and CDR2 as YFSETQ. Trimming at V came to 4 bases and at J to 2 bases, leaving 6 bases not matched to a gene. The CDR3 spells CASSPRQGAAYEQYF. Here the CDR3 DNA reads TGCGCCAGCAGCCCAAGACAGGGGGCCGCCTACGAGCAGTACTTC. Based on the CDR3 plus reference TRBV5-1 and TRBJ2-7, the full variable domain is KAGVTQTPRYLIKTRGQQVTLSCSPISGHRSVSWYQQTPGQGLQFLFEYFSETQRNKGNFPGRFSGRQFSNSRSEMNVSTLELGDSALYLCASSPRQGAAYEQYFGPGTRLTVT.

V usage is TRBV6-5 and J usage is TRBJ1-3, with D perhaps TRBD1 (5 bases). Germline CDR1 MNHEY, CDR2 SVGAGI. Trimming removed 1 base from V and 4 bases from J, with 8 bases in between. The CDR3 covers 14 residues. CDR3 region: CASSYWGVGNTIYF. CDR3 nucleotides: TGTGCCAGCAGTTACTGGGGCGTAGGAAACACCATATATTTT.

V usage is TRBV5-1 and J usage is TRBJ2-5; D possibly corresponds to TRBD1 (5 bases). The ends were cut back, 1 base at V and 1 base at J, with 17 bases in the middle. Per germline, CDR1 SGHRS and CDR2 YFSETQ. This CDR3 is built from 17 residues. CDR3: CASSLRTRVQSQETQYF. CDR3 sequence (DNA): TGCGCCAGCAGCTTGCGGACCAGGGTCCAGAGCCAAGAGACCCAGTACTTC.

V is TRBV12-5 and J is TRBJ2-1, with 10 bases matching TRBD2. The CDR3 is made up of 14 amino acids. Germline V CDR1 and CDR2: LGHNT, FRNRAP. Losses at the gene ends were 7 bases for V and 7 bases for J; bases not matched to a gene: 7. CDR3 residues: CASAYSGGMNEQFF. The CDR3 DNA sequence: TGTGCTAGTGCCTATAGCGGGGGGATGAATGAGCAGTTCTTC.

This clone was found a few times. The V gene is TRBV3-1 (or the pseudogene TRBV3-2), the J gene TRBJ1-5; D remains ambiguous. V was clipped by 0 bases and J by 1 base, with 7 bases between them. CDR3 length equals 15 residues. Germline CDR1 reads LGHDT; CDR2 reads YNNKEL (reference sequence). The CDR3 is CASSQDVASNQPQHF. CDR3 nucleotide sequence: TGTGCCAGCAGCCAAGATGTGGCCAGCAATCAGCCCCAGCATTTT.

The chain employs TRBV3-1 (or the pseudogene TRBV3-2) and TRBJ1-2, with D unresolved. With 0 bases removed from V and 7 bases from J, the gap between germline ends came to 6 bases. The CDR3 is 12 residues long. Germline lookup yields CDR1 LGHDT and CDR2 YNNKEL (reference sequence). This CDR3 reads CASSQDSGGYTF. CDR3 bases: TGTGCCAGCAGCCAAGATTCCGGTGGCTACACCTTC.

The V and J genes are TRBV14 and TRBJ2-7; D perhaps matches TRBD1 (6 bases). The CDR3 sequence is 15 residues long. Germline assignment: CDR1 SGHDN and CDR2 FVKESK. V was clipped by 3 bases and J by 5 bases, with 17 bases between them. This chain's CDR3 is CASSQPGQPSDEQYF. CDR3 DNA: TGTGCCAGCAGCCAGCCCGGACAGCCTTCGGACGAGCAGTACTTC.

The chain's CDR3 is CASSSLTGDTEAFF. CDR3 DNA: TGTGCCAGCAGTTCGCTGACAGGAGACACTGAAGCTTTCTTT. V gene TRBV6-5 combines with J gene TRBJ1-1; weak D call: TRBD1 (6 bases). The V and J ends lost 4 bases and 3 bases respectively, with 12 bases between them. This CDR3 spans 14 amino acids. Germline loops: CDR1 MNHEY, CDR2 SVGAGI.

The rearrangement uses TRBV24-1 and TRBJ2-2; 8 bases match TRBD1. Germline V lookup: CDR1 KGHDR, CDR2 SFDVKD. The J segment lost 1 base and the V segment lost 5 bases, leaving 5 bases of the junction unmatched. This CDR3 is 16 amino acids long. This CDR3 reads CATSVVGTGNTGELFF. As DNA, the CDR3 is TGTGCCACCAGTGTCGTTGGGACAGGGAACACCGGGGAGCTGTTTTTT.

This clone turned up a few times. Germline is not matched at one junction end, which may reflect a read error. The chain couples TRBV7-7 to TRBJ2-5; 12 nucleotides align to TRBD2. This CDR3 spans 16 amino acids. CDR1 and CDR2 from the germline V gene are SSHAT and FNYEAQ (reference sequence). CDR3 coding DNA: TGTGCTAGCAGCCCTGGACTAGCGGGGCCCCAAGAGACCCAGTACTTC. This translates into CASSPGLAGPQETQYF.